This T cell receptor (beta chain) was documented in a study of T cell changes during pregnancy in multiple sclerosis. Sequencing was performed with immunoSEQ multiplex PCR; in TCRdb, only in-frame clones are kept and a portion is missing. The sample lists 80,000 to 100,000 clones, about nine tenths occurring once. V was pared by 1 base and J by 4 bases, with 11 bases between. Germline V gene lookup returns CDR1 SEHNR and CDR2 FQNEAQ (reference sequence). The CDR3 spans 15 residues. V usage is TRBV7-9 and J usage is TRBJ1-5; D unclear. Material: peripheral blood, obtained in the second trimester of pregnancy. This TCR was sampled from a female donor in good health, enrolled as a control in a pregnancy study. The CDR3 here is CASSLGESRNQPQHF. The CDR3 bases are TGTGCCAGCAGCTTAGGCGAGAGTCGGAATCAGCCCCAGCATTTT. Full variable domain (missing parts from reference TRBV7-9 and TRBJ1-5): DTGVSQNPRHKITKRGQNVTFRCDPISEHNRLYWYRQTLGQGPEFLTYFQNEAQLEKSRLLSDRFSAERPKGSFSTLEIQRTEQGDSAMYLCASSLGESRNQPQHFGDGTRLSIL.